One sample yielded the 29 T cell receptor beta chains listed below, sequenced in a study of shared clonotypes between healthy human individuals. Assay: immunoSEQ multiplex PCR; the TCRdb copy retains only in-frame clones and omits some. Here the sample spans under 1,100,000 clones, around 78% being singletons. Sequenced input: memory CD4+ T cells from PBMCs. Described subset: CD45RA-negative fraction. These receptors were collected from a man between 18 and 29 years old in good health. Some clones in this sample may be carry-over from other donors' samples.

This clone was seen only a few times. The chain recombines TRBV28 with TRBJ2-1, with a weak D call TRBD2 (6 bases). Germline V lookup: CDR1 MDHEN, CDR2 SYDVKM. Between the trimmed V and J ends, which lost 5 bases and 12 bases, there was a span of 20 bases. This CDR3 comprises 14 residues. The CDR3 bases are TGTGCCAGCAGTACACCCGGGGCTAGCGAACCGCAGTTCTTC. It yields the protein CASSTPGASEPQFF.

The chain employs TRBV28 and TRBJ1-2; 11 positions match TRBD1. With V trimmed by 5 bases and J by 3 bases, 2 bases remained unmatched. This CDR3 has 14 residues. Germline V lookup: CDR1 MDHEN, CDR2 SYDVKM. CDR3 DNA sequence: TGTGCCAGCAGTAGGACAGGGGGCTACTATGGCTACACCTTC. Protein: CASSRTGGYYGYTF.

This chain joins TRBV29-1 and TRBJ1-4; 9 bases agree with TRBD1. Germline assignment: CDR1 SQVTM and CDR2 ANQGSEA. The CDR3 spans 14 residues. The ends lost 6 bases at V and 5 bases at J; junction bases unmatched: 7. DNA of the CDR3: TGCAGCGTAGTAGGACAGGGGCCAAATGAAAAACTGTTTTTT. Protein: CSVVGQGPNEKLFF. The variable domain in full, with the rest retrieved from reference TRBV29-1 and TRBJ1-4, is SAVISQKPSRDICQRGTSLTIQCQVDSQVTMMFWYRQQPGQSLTLIATANQGSEATYESGFVIDKFPISRPNLTFSTLTVSNMSPEDSSIYLCSVVGQGPNEKLFFGSGTQLSVL.

This chain links TRBV5-6 with TRBJ2-1; 13 bases line up with TRBD2. The CDR3 is 17 amino acids. J was trimmed by 6 bases and V by 4 bases; bases with no gene match: 10. Germline V gives CDR1 SGHDT, CDR2 YYEEEE. CDR3 DNA: TGTGCCAGCAGCCATCGCGAGGGACTAGCGGGAATCAATGAGCAGTTCTTC. This sequence encodes CASSHREGLAGINEQFF.

This chain links TRBV5-1 with TRBJ2-5; D is unclear. Per germline, CDR1 SGHRS and CDR2 YFSETQ. The length of the CDR3 is 14 residues. V was pared by 7 bases and J by 2 bases, with 15 bases between. The CDR3 loop is CASCMKGLQETQYF. CDR3 nucleotides: TGCGCCAGCTGTATGAAGGGCTTACAAGAGACCCAGTACTTC.

V gene TRBV7-3 combines with J gene TRBJ2-2; no reliable D call. CDR1 SGHTA and CDR2 FQGTGA come from the germline V gene. Deletions cut 2 bases from V and 6 bases from J, with 10 bases between. The length of the CDR3 is 14 residues. CDR3 coding DNA: TGTGCCAGCAGCTTAGACCCCTCCCCCGGGGAGCTGTTTTTT. Protein sequence: CASSLDPSPGELFF.

There are a few counts of this clone. Given a far larger clone just one base away, this is likely a sequencing read error. This sample includes further DNA sequences coding for the same CDR3. V usage is TRBV7-6 and J usage is TRBJ1-1; unclear D gene. The CDR3 runs 13 residues. The V gene's germline CDR1 is SGHVS and CDR2 FNYEAQ. The ends were cut back, 1 base at V and 1 base at J, with 4 bases in the middle. This CDR3 reads CASSLGENTEAFF. In DNA, the CDR3 is TGTGCCAGCAGCTTAGGTGAGAACACTGAAGCTTTCTTT.

This clone showed up just a few times. The junction departs from the called germline gene at one end, perhaps through a read error. This CDR3 is CAWSRDSSDQPQHF. In nucleotides, the CDR3 is TGTGCCTGGAGTAGGGACAGTAGCGATCAGCCCCAGCATTTT. The chain carries TRBV30 and TRBJ1-5; 7 bases map to TRBD1. CDR1 GTSNPN and CDR2 SVGIG come from the germline V gene (reference sequence). The CDR3 totals 14 residues.

This sequence joins TRBV5-3 and TRBJ2-7; perhaps D is TRBD1 or TRBD2 (6 bases each). TRBV5-3 is filed as an ORF, its function uncertain. The V and J ends lost 5 bases and 3 bases respectively, with 24 bases between them. CDR3 size: 17 residues. This chain's CDR3 is CARSPGQCLGRCYEQYF. The DNA for the CDR3 is TGTGCCAGAAGTCCCGGACAGTGTCTTGGGAGGTGCTACGAGCAGTACTTC.

The chain combines TRBV5-1 with TRBJ1-1; no clear D. The CDR3 consists of 16 residues. V was clipped by 0 bases and J by 0 bases, with 12 bases between them. Germline assignment: CDR1 SGHRS and CDR2 YFSETQ. This CDR3 reads CASSLDDAVMNTEAFF. CDR3 coding DNA: TGCGCCAGCAGCTTGGACGATGCGGTTATGAACACTGAAGCTTTCTTT.

The chain has TRBV7-2 and TRBJ2-7; 7 bases match TRBD2. The CDR3 spans 15 residues. CDR1 and CDR2 from the germline V gene are SGHTA and FQGNSA. The junction had 11 bases not matched to a gene; V was cut back by 5 bases and J by 4 bases. CDR3 in DNA: TGTGCCAGCAGCCCCCCGAGCGGGAAAGGGTACGAGCAGTACTTC. Its protein is CASSPPSGKGYEQYF.

The V call is TRBV19, the J call TRBJ1-2; maybe TRBD1 (5 bases). Germline assignment: CDR1 LNHDA and CDR2 SQIVND (reference sequence). V lost 7 bases and J 6 bases, leaving 18 bases between the germline ends. CDR3 length equals 14 residues. The CDR3 nucleotides read TGTGCCAGTACCGCGTGGGACTTTAGAAATGGCTACACCTTC. Encoded protein: CASTAWDFRNGYTF.

The rearrangement links TRBV2 to TRBJ2-5, with TRBD2 matching over 7 bases. CDR3 length: 14 amino acids. Germline assignment: CDR1 SNHLY and CDR2 FYNNEI. After removal of 6 bases from V and 5 bases from J, the junction contained 9 bases not matched to a gene. CDR3 residues: CASSRLALGETQYF. CDR3 bases: TGTGCCAGCAGCAGACTAGCTTTAGGGGAGACCCAGTACTTC.

In the case of this clone: One base away lies a much larger clone, so this may be a sequencing read error. V gene TRBV9 combines with J gene TRBJ1-2, with a possible D match to TRBD1 (5 bases). Germline values: CDR1 SGDLS, CDR2 YYNGEE. The CDR3 has 13 residues. V was pared by 4 bases and J by 4 bases, with 11 bases between. CDR3 sequence: CASSPQQGYGYTF. CDR3 coding DNA: TGTGCCAGCAGCCCCCAGCAGGGCTATGGCTACACCTTC.

The V gene is TRBV6-5, the J gene TRBJ2-7; the D gene could be TRBD1 or TRBD2 (5 bases each). The CDR3 length is 14 residues. The V gene's germline CDR1 is MNHEY and CDR2 SVGAGI. Trimming removed 4 bases at V and 0 bases at J, with 10 bases between. CDR3 in DNA: TGTGCCAGCAGTTCCGGGACCCCCTCCTACGAGCAGTACTTC. It yields the protein CASSSGTPSYEQYF.

Comments on this clone: A clone one base away is much larger, so this may be a read error. This same CDR3 is encoded by further DNA sequences in the sample. The chain combines TRBV28 with TRBJ1-2; D might be TRBD1 (5 bases). The length of the CDR3 is 13 residues. The V end was cut by 4 bases, the J end by 4 bases, with 10 bases between. Looked up from germline, CDR1 is MDHEN and CDR2 is SYDVKM. The CDR3 region is CASSSTGPYGYTF. The CDR3 nucleotides are TGTGCCAGCAGTTCCACGGGGCCCTATGGCTACACCTTC.

The rearrangement links TRBV30 to TRBJ1-5; 9 nucleotides match TRBD1. CDR3 size: 17 residues. Germline-derived CDR1 and CDR2 are GTSNPN and SVGIG (reference sequence). V trimming: 3 bases; J trimming: 0 bases; junction bases outside the gene matches: 9. CDR3 sequence: CAWSADRGLYSNQPQHF. CDR3 coding DNA: TGTGCCTGGAGCGCGGACAGGGGACTTTATAGCAATCAGCCCCAGCATTTT.

The chain has TRBV11-2 and TRBJ2-4, with TRBD1 as a possible D gene (6 bases). Trimming stripped 4 bases from V and 6 bases from J, with 16 bases between. Germline V gives CDR1 SGHAT, CDR2 FQNNGV. The CDR3 totals 15 residues. CDR3 loop: CASSSTQGNRNIQYF. The CDR3, as DNA: TGTGCCAGCAGCTCGACACAGGGAAATAGAAACATTCAGTACTTC.

This sequence joins TRBV28 and TRBJ2-7, with 7 bases fitting TRBD1. V lost 2 bases, J lost 5 bases, and 6 bases stayed unmatched. The V gene's germline CDR1 is MDHEN and CDR2 SYDVKM. The CDR3 is 14 residues long. The CDR3 DNA reads as TGTGCCAGCAGTTTACAGGGGGAGTGGAACGAGCAGTACTTC. It translates to CASSLQGEWNEQYF.

This chain connects TRBV9 to TRBJ2-5; D possibly corresponds to TRBD2 (6 bases). V gave up 4 bases and J gave up 1 base, with 8 bases separating them. This CDR3 spans 13 amino acids. CDR1 is SGDLS, CDR2 YYNGEE, per germline. The CDR3 region has the DNA TGTGCCAGCAGCATTAGCGGCCAAGAGACCCAGTACTTC. It specifies CASSISGQETQYF.

The rearrangement uses TRBV4-2 and TRBJ1-3; no clear D. Germline CDR1 LGHNA, CDR2 YNFKEQ. This CDR3 region has 14 residues. With 2 bases removed from V and 4 bases from J, the gap between germline ends came to 9 bases. As DNA, the CDR3 is TGTGCCAGCAGCCAAAGCAGACAAGGAAACACCATATATTTT. Amino acids: CASSQSRQGNTIYF.

This chain connects TRBV19 to TRBJ1-5; D is perhaps TRBD1 (5 bases). Per the germline V gene, CDR1 is LNHDA and CDR2 is SQIVND (reference sequence). This CDR3 contains 16 residues. With 5 bases removed from V and 9 bases from J, the gap between germline ends came to 23 bases. CDR3 DNA sequence: TGTGCCAGTAGTCTTTCGGGGGATCTCGGGGCCAGGCCCCAGCATTTT. It encodes CASSLSGDLGARPQHF.

The rearrangement uses TRBV28 and TRBJ1-1; 7 bases are shared with TRBD1. V gave up 7 bases and J gave up 5 bases; unmatched junction bases: 10. Germline V gene sequence: CDR1 MDHEN, CDR2 SYDVKM. The CDR3 spans 14 residues. CDR3 coding DNA: TGTGCCAGCACCCGTACAGGGGTTTGGACTGAAGCTTTCTTT. Amino acid sequence: CASTRTGVWTEAFF. The full variable domain, in which reference TRBV28 and TRBJ1-1 provide the parts outside the CDR3, is DVKVTQSSRYLVKRTGEKVFLECVQDMDHENMFWYRQDPGLGLRLIYFSYDVKMKEKGDIPEGYSVSREKKERFSLILESASTNQTSMYLCASTRTGVWTEAFFGQGTRLTVV.

The chain employs TRBV2 and TRBJ1-2, with a weak D call TRBD1 (5 bases). V was clipped by 3 bases and J by 2 bases, with 7 bases between them. The CDR3 runs 13 residues. Germline CDR1 is SNHLY and CDR2 is FYNNEI. Here the CDR3 DNA reads TGTGCCAGCAGTGAGGGGGGGAACTATGGCTACACCTTC. Translated: CASSEGGNYGYTF.

CDR3 nucleotide sequence: TGCAGCGTTGAATCCACTGAAGCTTTCTTT. This sequence encodes CSVESTEAFF. The rearrangement uses TRBV29-1 and TRBJ1-1; D is unresolved. There are 10 residues in the CDR3. The V end lost 2 bases, the J end lost 4 bases, and 2 bases lay between the germline ends. Germline V gene data show CDR1 as SQVTM and CDR2 as ANQGSEA.

V is TRBV5-1 and J is TRBJ2-1; 16 bases map to TRBD2. J lost 4 bases, V lost 4 bases, and 8 bases had no gene match. CDR3 length: 18 amino acids. Germline lookup yields CDR1 SGHRS and CDR2 YFSETQ. CDR3 nucleotides: TGCGCCAGCAGCGTGGGACTAGCGGGAGGGCCGGCATACAATGAGCAGTTCTTC. Translating it yields CASSVGLAGGPAYNEQFF.

The chain recombines TRBV25-1 with TRBJ2-2; D is possibly TRBD1 (5 bases). The V gene's germline CDR1 is MGHDK and CDR2 SYGVNS. The V end was cut by 6 bases, the J end by 1 base, with 18 bases between. There are 17 residues in the CDR3. This chain's CDR3 is CASSPRHVRVNTGELFF. As DNA, the CDR3 is TGTGCCAGCAGCCCCCGTCACGTCAGGGTGAACACCGGGGAGCTGTTTTTT.

This clone was seen more than once but under ten times. V and J are TRBV5-1 and TRBJ2-1, with D tentatively TRBD2 (5 bases). From germline, CDR1 is SGHRS and CDR2 YFSETQ. This CDR3 comprises 15 residues. The V end was cut by 0 bases, the J end by 1 base, with 8 bases between. The CDR3 DNA sequence: TGCGCCAGCAGCTTGGACGAGGGTTCCTACAATGAGCAGTTCTTC. Its protein is CASSLDEGSYNEQFF.

This CDR3 is CAIRGLAGAYEQYF. The CDR3 nucleotides read TGTGCCATCAGGGGACTAGCGGGGGCCTACGAGCAGTACTTC. The chain joins TRBV10-3 to TRBJ2-7; 14 bases align to TRBD2. CDR3 length equals 14 residues. Germline trimming cut 6 bases from V and 2 bases from J; bases unmatched to any gene: 0. Germline V gene data show CDR1 as ENHRY and CDR2 as SYGVKD.